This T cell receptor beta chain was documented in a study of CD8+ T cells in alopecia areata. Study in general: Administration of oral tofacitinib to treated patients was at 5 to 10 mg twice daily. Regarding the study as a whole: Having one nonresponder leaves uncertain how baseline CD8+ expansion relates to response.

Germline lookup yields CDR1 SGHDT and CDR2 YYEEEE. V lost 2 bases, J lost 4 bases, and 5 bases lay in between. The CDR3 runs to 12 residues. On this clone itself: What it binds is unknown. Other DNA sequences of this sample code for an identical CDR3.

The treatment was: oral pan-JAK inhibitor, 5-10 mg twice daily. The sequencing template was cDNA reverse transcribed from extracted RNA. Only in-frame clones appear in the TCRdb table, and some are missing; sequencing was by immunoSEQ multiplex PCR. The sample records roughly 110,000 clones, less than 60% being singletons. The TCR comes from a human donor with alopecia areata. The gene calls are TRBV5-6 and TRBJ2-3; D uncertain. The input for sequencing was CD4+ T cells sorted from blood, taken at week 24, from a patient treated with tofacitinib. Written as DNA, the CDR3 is TGTGCCAGCAGCTTAGGTGCAGATACGCAGTATTTT. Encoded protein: CASSLGADTQYF.